Reported below is one T cell receptor (beta chain). TCRdb recomputed calls from the RACE reads with MiXCR, one row per CDR3 protein. The profile covers tens of thousands of distinct CDR3 sequences, with over 8.5% appearing a single time and roughly 1.4% taken by the ten largest. Time point given: patch test 3, about 24 weeks after DPC sensitization. This sample's treatment: therapeutic diphenylcyclopropenone sensitization with weekly scalp DPC. Every donor had alopecia and was 18 to 70 years old; all were suitable for DPC. The CDR3 is 15 residues long. CDR1 LGHDT and CDR2 YNNKEL come from the germline V gene (reference sequence). The junction had 9 bases not matched to a gene; V was cut back by 2 bases and J by 9 bases. The data were obtained in a study of human T cells and chemical hapten exposure. Study in general: Upper inner arm skin measuring approximately 2 cm by approximately 2 cm received 2% DPC for sensitization.

The specimen comprised whole blood, sampled in connection with sensitization to the hapten diphenylcyclopropenone (DPC). The chain combines TRBV3-1 with TRBJ2-1, with TRBD2 matching over 8 bases. The clonotype originates from a woman in her forties or fifties with alopecia areata. Some clones in this sample may be carry-over from other donors' samples. CDR3 coding DNA: TGTGCCAGCAGCCAATTTGGGACTAGACGGAGTGAGCAGTTCTTC. It yields the protein CASSQFGTRRSEQFF.